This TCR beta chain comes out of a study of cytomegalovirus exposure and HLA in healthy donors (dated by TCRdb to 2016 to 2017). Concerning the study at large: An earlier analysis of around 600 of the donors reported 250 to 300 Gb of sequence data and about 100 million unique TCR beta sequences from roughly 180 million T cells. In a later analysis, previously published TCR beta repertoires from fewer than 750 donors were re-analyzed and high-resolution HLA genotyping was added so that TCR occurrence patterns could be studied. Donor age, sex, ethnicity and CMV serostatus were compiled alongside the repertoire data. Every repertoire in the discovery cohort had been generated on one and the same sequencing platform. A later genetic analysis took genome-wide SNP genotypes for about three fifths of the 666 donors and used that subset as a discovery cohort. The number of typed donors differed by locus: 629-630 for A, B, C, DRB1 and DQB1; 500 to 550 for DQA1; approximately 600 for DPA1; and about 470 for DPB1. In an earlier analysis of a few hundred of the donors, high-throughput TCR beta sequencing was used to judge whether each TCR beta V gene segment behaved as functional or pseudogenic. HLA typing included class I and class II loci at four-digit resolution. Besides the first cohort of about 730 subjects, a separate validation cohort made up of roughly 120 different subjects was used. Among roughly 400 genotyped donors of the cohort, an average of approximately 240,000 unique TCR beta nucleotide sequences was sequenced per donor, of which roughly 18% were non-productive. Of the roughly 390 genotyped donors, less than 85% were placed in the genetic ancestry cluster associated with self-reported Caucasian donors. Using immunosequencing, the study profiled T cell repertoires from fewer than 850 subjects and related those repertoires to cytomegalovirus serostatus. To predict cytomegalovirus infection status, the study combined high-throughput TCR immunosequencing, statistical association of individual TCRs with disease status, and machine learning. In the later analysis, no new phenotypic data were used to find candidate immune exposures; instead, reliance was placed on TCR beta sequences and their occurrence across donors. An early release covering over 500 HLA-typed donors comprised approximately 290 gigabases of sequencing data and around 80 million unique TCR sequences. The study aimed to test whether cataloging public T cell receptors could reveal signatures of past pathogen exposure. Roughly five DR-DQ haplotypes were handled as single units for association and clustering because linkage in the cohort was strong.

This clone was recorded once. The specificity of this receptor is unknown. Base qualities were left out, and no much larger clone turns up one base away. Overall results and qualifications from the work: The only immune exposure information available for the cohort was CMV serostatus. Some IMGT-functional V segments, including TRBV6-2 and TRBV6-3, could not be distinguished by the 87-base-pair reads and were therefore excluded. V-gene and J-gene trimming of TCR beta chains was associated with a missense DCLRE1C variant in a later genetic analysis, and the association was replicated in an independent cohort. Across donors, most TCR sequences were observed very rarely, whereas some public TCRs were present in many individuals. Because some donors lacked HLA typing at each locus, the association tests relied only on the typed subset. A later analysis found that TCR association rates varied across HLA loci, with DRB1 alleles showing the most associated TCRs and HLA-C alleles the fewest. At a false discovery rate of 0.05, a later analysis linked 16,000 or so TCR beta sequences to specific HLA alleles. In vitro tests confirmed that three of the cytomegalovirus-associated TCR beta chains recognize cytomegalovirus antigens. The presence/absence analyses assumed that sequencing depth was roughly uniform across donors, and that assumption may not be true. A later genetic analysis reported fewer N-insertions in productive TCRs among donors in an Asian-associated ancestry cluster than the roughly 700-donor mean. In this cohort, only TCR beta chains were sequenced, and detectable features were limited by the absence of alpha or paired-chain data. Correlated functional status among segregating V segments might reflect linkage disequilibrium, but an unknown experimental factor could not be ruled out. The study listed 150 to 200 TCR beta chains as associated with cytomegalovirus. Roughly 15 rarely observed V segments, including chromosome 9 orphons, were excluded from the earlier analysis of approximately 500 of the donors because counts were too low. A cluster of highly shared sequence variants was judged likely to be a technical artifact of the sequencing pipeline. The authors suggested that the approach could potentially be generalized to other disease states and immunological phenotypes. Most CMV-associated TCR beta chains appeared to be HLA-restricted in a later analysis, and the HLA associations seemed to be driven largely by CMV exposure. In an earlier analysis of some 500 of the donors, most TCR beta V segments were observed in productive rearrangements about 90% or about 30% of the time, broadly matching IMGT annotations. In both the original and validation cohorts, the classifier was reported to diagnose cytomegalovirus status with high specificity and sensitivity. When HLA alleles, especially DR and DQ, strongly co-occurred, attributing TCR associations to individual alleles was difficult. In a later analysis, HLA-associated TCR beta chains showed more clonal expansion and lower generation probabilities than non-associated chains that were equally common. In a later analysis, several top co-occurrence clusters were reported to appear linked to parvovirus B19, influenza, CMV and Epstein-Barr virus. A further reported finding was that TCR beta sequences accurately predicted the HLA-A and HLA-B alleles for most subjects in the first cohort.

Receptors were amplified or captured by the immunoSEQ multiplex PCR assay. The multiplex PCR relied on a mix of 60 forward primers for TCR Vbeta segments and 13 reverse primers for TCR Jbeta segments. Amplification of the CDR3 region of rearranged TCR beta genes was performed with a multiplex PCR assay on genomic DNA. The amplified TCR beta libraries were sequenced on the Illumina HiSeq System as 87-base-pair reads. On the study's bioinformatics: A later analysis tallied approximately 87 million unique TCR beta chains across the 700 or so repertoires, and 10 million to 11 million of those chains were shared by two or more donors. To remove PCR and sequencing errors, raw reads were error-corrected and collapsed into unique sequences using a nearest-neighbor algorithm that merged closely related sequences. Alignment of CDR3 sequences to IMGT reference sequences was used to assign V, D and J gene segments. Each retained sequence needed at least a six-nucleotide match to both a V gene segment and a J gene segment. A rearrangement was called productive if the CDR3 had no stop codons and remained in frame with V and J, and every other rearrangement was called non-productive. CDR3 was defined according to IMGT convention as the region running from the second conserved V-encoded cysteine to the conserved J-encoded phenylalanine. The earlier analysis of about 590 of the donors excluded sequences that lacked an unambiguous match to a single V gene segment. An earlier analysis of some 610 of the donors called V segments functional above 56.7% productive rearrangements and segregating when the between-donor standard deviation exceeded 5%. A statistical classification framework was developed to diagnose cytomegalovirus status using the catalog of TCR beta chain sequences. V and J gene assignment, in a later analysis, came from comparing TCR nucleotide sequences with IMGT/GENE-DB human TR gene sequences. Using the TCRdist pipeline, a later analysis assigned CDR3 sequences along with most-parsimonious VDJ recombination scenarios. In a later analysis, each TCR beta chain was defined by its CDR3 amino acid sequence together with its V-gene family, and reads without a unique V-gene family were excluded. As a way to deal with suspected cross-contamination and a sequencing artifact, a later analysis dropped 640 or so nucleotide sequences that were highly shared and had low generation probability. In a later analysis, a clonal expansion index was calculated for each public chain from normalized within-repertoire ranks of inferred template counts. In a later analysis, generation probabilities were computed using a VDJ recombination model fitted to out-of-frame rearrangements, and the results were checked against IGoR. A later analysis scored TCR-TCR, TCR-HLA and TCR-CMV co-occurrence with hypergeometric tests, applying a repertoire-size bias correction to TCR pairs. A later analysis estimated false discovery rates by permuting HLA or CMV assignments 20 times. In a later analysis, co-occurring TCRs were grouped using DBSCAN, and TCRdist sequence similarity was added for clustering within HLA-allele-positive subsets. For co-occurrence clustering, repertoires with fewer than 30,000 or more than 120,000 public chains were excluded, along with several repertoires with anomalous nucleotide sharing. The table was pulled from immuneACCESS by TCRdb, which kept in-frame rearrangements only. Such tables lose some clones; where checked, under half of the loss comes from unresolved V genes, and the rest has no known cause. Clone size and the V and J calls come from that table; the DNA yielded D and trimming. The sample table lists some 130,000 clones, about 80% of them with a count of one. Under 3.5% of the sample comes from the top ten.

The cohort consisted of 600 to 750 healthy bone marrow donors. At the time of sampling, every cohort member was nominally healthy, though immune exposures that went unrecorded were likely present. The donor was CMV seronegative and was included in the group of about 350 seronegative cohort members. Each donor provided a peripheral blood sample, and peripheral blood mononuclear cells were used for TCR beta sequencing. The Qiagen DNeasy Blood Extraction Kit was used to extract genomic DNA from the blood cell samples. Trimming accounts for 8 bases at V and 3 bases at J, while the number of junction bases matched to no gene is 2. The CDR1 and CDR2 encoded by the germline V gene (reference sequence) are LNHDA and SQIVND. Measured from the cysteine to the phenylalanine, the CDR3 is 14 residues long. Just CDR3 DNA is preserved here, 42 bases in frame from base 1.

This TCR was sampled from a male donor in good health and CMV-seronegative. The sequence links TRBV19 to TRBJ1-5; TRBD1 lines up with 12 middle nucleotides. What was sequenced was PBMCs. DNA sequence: TGTGCCAGTCTGGGACAGGGGGCCAATCAGCCCCAGCATTTT. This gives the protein CASLGQGANQPQHF.